This T cell receptor beta chain derives from a study of T cells in Graves' hyperthyroidism and ophthalmopathy (dated by TCRdb to between 2018 and 2021). Concerning the study at large: Peripheral blood was collected at initial diagnosis, before any treatment. Following sampling, methimazole starting at 30 mg daily was given to hyperthyroidism patients, and high-dose intravenous methylprednisolone was given to ophthalmopathy patients. The 75 to 100 discovery patients were divided at random into training and test sets in a 7:3 ratio. To identify distinguishing TCR V-J signatures, a discovery cohort of roughly 100 patients was used, comprising 40 to 45 with Graves' ophthalmopathy and 57 with stable Graves' hyperthyroidism. Whether ophthalmopathy could be predicted prospectively was tested in an independent validation cohort made up of under 20 hyperthyroidism patients plus 17 patients who later progressed to ophthalmopathy. The paper reports TCR Vbeta CDR3 sequencing of over 120 peripheral blood samples: 43 ophthalmopathy, about 75 hyperthyroidism and around 17 progressor patients. In addition, the study compared T-cell repertoires in thyroid tissue and in blood from six Graves' hyperthyroidism patients. What the work shows at the level of the full study, not this receptor alone: Ophthalmopathy was separated from stable hyperthyroidism by a 13 V-J signature model, with over 85% sensitivity and approximately 81% specificity obtained in cross-validation and 80%/75% obtained in testing. In validation, progression to ophthalmopathy was predicted by the model with around 71% sensitivity and 72% to 85% specificity, a median of roughly six months before onset. Most expanded thyroid clonotypes (frequency above 0.001) were also detected in blood, a finding suggesting that blood repertoires may reflect thyroid immune responses. Sample size was not statistically predetermined, and blinding of investigators to group allocation was not performed.

TCR beta CDR3 regions were amplified from RNA transcripts. For the first round of RT-PCR on the TCR CDR3, the HTBI primer set was used together with the Qiagen OneStep RT-PCR kit. Libraries were constructed in a second round of multiplex PCR, after which size selection and purification were performed. Sequencing of the libraries was done on an Illumina HiSeq2000 using paired-end 100 bp reads. The authors processed their data as follows. SOAPnuke was used to process the raw data, removing reads that contained adapters or uncalled bases, had a mean Phred below 15, or lacked an exact match to the constant primer or identifier. High-quality paired reads were merged using COPE v1.2.5, and each unique nucleotide sequence was defined as a clonotype. MiTCR v1.1 was used to align the clonotypes against IMGT TRBV, TRBD and TRBJ reference segments. Analysis was restricted to V-J combinations with a frequency above 0.0001, which covered roughly 99% of repertoires. A TCS score was defined as the ratio between F50 (clonal expansion) and ExV (chaos), using BLOSUM62-based TCRdist between CDR3 peptides within each V-J. Welch's t-statistics and random forest reduced 500 to 650 V-J features to roughly 13, which were used in a naive Bayes classifier (R e1071). TCRdb passed the public sequencing reads through fastp at Q25 and MiXCR, retaining productive beta sequences. CDR3 protein duplicates are merged, each entry listing the most common genes and DNA. Clone size and V and J calls follow TCRdb, not the original study. This sample comprises under 400,000 distinct CDR3 sequences, 20% to 25% of them detected only once. Together, the top ten hold about 73% of the sample.

A patient counted as having stable Graves' hyperthyroidism if no progression to ophthalmopathy occurred over 18 months of follow-up. Hyperthyroidism patients were newly diagnosed, with disease duration under 2 months, and aged 18 to 65 years. The study excluded patients with uncontrolled infections, other autoimmune diseases, pregnancy or lactation. Clinical symptoms, serum thyroxine and TRAb, thyroid ultrasound, and orbital computed tomography formed the basis for the diagnoses. PBMCs were separated from 7.5 to 10 ml of fresh peripheral blood using Ficoll-Paque density gradient centrifugation. Total RNA was extracted using Trizol reagent, and RNA quality was assessed on an Agilent 2100 Bioanalyzer. This clonotype was picked up a small number of times. Its antigen is still unknown. No qualities accompany the bases; no much larger clone lies one base away. CDR1 and CDR2 are read off the germline V gene (reference sequence) as SEHNR and FQNEAQ. V is clipped by 1 base and J by 0 bases, and the sequence between their germline boundaries is 10 bases long. The CDR3, from cysteine to phenylalanine, totals 17 residues. Solely the CDR3 DNA is kept, with 51 bases framed from the first base.

The clonotype originates from a man aged 50 to 60 with Graves' hyperthyroidism. Sequenced: blood. In this chain, TRBV7-9 is recombined with TRBJ2-6; tentative D gene TRBD1, with 5 bases matching. The DNA reads as follows: TGTGCCAGCAGCTTAGGGCAGGGCCTCTCTGGGGCCAACGTCCTGACTTTC. Its amino acids are CASSLGQGLSGANVLTF.